This record looks at one T cell receptor (beta chain) sequence and its context. Antigen unknown. CD4+ cells were split into CD45RA+ naive and CD45RA-negative memory subsets. The data were taken from a study of shared clonotypes between healthy human individuals. With 5 bases clipped from V and 2 bases from J, the junction kept 8 bases outside the gene matches. This CDR3 has 16 amino acids. Germline V gene lookup returns CDR1 SGHTA and CDR2 FQGNSA. Per sorted-subset replicate PCR, input was around 220 ng DNA, representing about 32,000 T cell genomes. Repertoires were generated with immunoSEQ multiplex PCR, while TCRdb's copy carries only in-frame clones and drops some. The table lists 330,000 or so clones, about 74% of them singletons. Study-wide findings and caveats: Compared with memory subsets, naive subsets generally had larger estimated richness.

Material: memory CD4+ T cells sorted from blood. Documented subset: CD45RA-negative fraction. The sequence derives from a young man in good health. The chain uses TRBV7-2 and TRBJ2-3, with 9 nucleotides matching TRBD2. The CDR3 DNA is TGTGCCAGCAGCCTTCAAGCGGGAGGCCTCACAGATACGCAGTATTTT. It is translated as CASSLQAGGLTDTQYF.